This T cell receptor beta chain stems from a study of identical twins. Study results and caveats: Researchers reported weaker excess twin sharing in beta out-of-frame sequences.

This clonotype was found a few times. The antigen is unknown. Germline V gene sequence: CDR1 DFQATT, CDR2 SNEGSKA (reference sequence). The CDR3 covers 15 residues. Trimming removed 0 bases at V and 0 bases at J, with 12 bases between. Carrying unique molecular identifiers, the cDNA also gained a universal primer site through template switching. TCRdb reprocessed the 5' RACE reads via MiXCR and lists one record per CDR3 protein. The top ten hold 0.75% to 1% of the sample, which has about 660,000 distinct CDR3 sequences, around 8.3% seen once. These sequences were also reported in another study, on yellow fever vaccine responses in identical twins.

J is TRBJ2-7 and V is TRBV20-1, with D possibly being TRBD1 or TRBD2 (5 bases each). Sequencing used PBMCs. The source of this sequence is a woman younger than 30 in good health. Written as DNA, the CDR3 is TGCAGTGCTAGAGACCCGGGGCTGAGCTCCTACGAGCAGTACTTC. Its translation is CSARDPGLSSYEQYF.